This T cell receptor (beta chain) comes out of a study of blood T cell repertoires in COVID-19. Background on the study: The study drew acute and convalescent COVID-19 samples from the United States, Italy and Spain. Sources were T cells, B-cell-depleted T cells, or PBMCs; the material itself was cDNA or gDNA.

Methods used by the authors: Reference gene primer amplification yielded estimated nucleated cell counts. Generated by immunoSEQ multiplex PCR, the TCRdb table keeps only in-frame clones and is missing some. V and J calls plus clone size are reproduced from that table; the DNA served to infer D and trimming. The sample lists 150,000 to 200,000 clones, 75% to 85% occurring once. CDR1 SNHLY and CDR2 FYNNEI come from the germline V gene. The CDR3 contains 13 residues. Trimming stripped 6 bases from V and 6 bases from J, with 12 bases between. The specimen was peripheral blood. This receptor was obtained from a human donor in a cohort sampled during active COVID-19. V and J are TRBV2 and TRBJ1-5, with TRBD1 as a possible D gene (6 bases). The CDR3 sequence: CASRKTGSQPQHF. DNA of the CDR3: TGTGCCAGCAGGAAGACAGGATCTCAGCCCCAGCATTTT.